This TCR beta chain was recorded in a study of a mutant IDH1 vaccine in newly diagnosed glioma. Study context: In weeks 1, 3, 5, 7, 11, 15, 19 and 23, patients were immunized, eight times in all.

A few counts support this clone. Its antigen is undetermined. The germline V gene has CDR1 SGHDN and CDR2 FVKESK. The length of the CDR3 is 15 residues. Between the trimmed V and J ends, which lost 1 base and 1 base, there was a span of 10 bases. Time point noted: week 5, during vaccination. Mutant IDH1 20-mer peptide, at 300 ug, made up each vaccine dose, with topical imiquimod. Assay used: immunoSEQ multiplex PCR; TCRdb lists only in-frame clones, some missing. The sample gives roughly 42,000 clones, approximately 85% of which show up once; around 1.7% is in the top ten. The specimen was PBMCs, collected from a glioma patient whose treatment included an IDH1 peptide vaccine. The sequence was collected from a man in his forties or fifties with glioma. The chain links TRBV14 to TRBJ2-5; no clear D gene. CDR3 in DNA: TGTGCCAGCAGCCAAGGACCGTATCCCCAAGAGACCCAGTACTTC. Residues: CASSQGPYPQETQYF. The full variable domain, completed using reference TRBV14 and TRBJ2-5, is EAGVTQFPSHSVIEKGQTVTLRCDPISGHDNLYWYRRVMGKEIKFLLHFVKESKQDESGMPNNRFLAERTGGTYSTLKVQPAELEDSGVYFCASSQGPYPQETQYFGPGTRLLVL.